The 25 T cell receptor beta chains listed next were all sequenced from one sample in a study of metastatic and nonmetastatic thyroid tumors. The entire patient cohort was treatment-naive prior to thyroid surgery. TCRdb reanalyzed the PCR reads via MiXCR. The sample consists of around 26,000 clones, around a fifth of them appearing once. The sample consisted of blood. The receptors originated from a male donor with papillary thyroid cancer or a benign thyroid nodule (not recorded which). Some clones in this sample may be carry-over from other donors' samples.

As regards this clone: At one end, the junction sequence differs from germline, possibly due to a read error. The V gene is TRBV12-3 or TRBV12-4, the J gene TRBJ1-4; D not certain. The CDR3 sequence is 12 residues long. The CDR3 coding sequence is TGTGCCAGCAGCACCTCGGGTGAAAAACTGCTGTTT. As protein: CASSTSGEKLLF.

This chain links TRBV7-2 with TRBJ2-1; possibly TRBD1 for D (6 bases). CDR1 is SGHTA and CDR2 is FQGNSA in the germline V gene. V was cut by 3 bases and J by 9 bases, with 21 bases left in between. CDR3 length equals 16 residues. The CDR3 here is CASSLARTAGVGEQFF. The CDR3 DNA is TGTGCCAGCAGCTTGGCTCGGACAGCAGGAGTTGGTGAGCAGTTCTTC.

This clone was seen many times. This chain connects TRBV7-9 to TRBJ2-5; D is tentatively TRBD1 or TRBD2 (6 bases each). The CDR3 is 16 residues long. The V end lost 1 base, the J end lost 2 bases, and 14 bases lay between the germline ends. In germline, CDR1 is SEHNR, CDR2 FQNEAQ (reference sequence). CDR3 DNA: TGTGCCAGCAGCTTAGGGGGGGCGGTCGGACAAGAGACCCAGTACTTC. It is translated as CASSLGGAVGQETQYF.

This clone was counted ten times or more. The V call is TRBV7-9, the J call TRBJ2-1; D is undetermined. The CDR3 loop spans 13 amino acids. Trimming removed 7 bases from V and 6 bases from J, with 13 bases in between. Germline-derived CDR1 and CDR2 are SEHNR and FQNEAQ (reference sequence). In DNA, the CDR3 is TGTGCCAGCATGAATTTTCGCGGCAATGAGCAGTTCTTC. This translates into CASMNFRGNEQFF.

This clone has only a few counts. The rearrangement uses TRBV6-2 or TRBV6-3 and TRBJ2-7, with TRBD1 identical over 7 bases. The V segment lost 2 bases and the J segment 0 bases; nucleotides outside the gene matches: 10. Germline V gene data show CDR1 as MNHEY and CDR2 as SVGEGT. The CDR3 spans 17 residues. The CDR3 loop reads CASSYDSGTENSYEQYF. DNA of the CDR3: TGTGCCAGCAGTTACGACTCCGGGACAGAGAACTCCTACGAGCAGTACTTC.

This chain joins TRBV4-1 and TRBJ1-5, with 7 positions matching TRBD1. Germline CDR1 is MGHRA and CDR2 is YSYEKL. J gave up 8 bases and V 3 bases, and 10 bases lay outside the gene matches. The CDR3 runs to 15 residues. CDR3 sequence reads: CASSQTGRPREPQHF. CDR3 nucleotides: TGCGCCAGCAGCCAGACAGGGAGACCTCGGGAGCCCCAGCATTTT.

This clone occurred many times. A much larger clonotype is one base distant, so this may be a read error. The gene calls are TRBV25-1 and TRBJ2-5; maybe TRBD2 (6 bases). The CDR3 spans 14 residues. Germline loops: CDR1 MGHDK, CDR2 SYGVNS. Trimming took 3 bases from V and 6 from J, leaving 14 bases between them. CDR3 amino acids: CASSDRDGGKTQYF. For the CDR3, the DNA is TGTGCCAGCAGTGACAGGGACGGGGGAAAGACCCAGTACTTC.

The gene calls are TRBV2 and TRBJ2-1; maybe TRBD2 (5 bases). Trimming cost V 1 base and J 6 bases, with 10 bases left between them. The CDR3 loop spans 14 amino acids. Germline values: CDR1 SNHLY, CDR2 FYNNEI. This CDR3 is CASSEGARVNEQFF. The CDR3 nucleotides read TGTGCCAGCAGTGAAGGAGCGCGGGTCAATGAGCAGTTCTTC.

This clone was seen ten or more times. The chain is built from TRBV5-1 and TRBJ1-5; D unclear. CDR1 SGHRS and CDR2 YFSETQ come from the germline V gene. The V end lost 4 bases, the J end lost 5 bases, and 16 bases lay between the germline ends. CDR3 size: 15 residues. CDR3 nucleotides: TGCGCCAGCAGCCGGAACCCCCGTGGGGATCAGCCCCAGCATTTT. This sequence encodes CASSRNPRGDQPQHF.

The table lists this clone with many counts. The sample holds other DNA sequences that translate to the same CDR3. This chain's CDR3 is CASSPNSGANVLTF. The CDR3 DNA follows: TGTGCCAGCAGCCCGAACTCTGGGGCCAACGTCCTGACTTTC. The chain couples TRBV7-6 to TRBJ2-6, with D unresolved. This CDR3 spans 14 amino acids. Germline loops: CDR1 SGHVS, CDR2 FNYEAQ. V lost 5 bases to trimming and J lost 0 bases, with 5 bases between them. The full variable domain, its missing parts supplied by reference TRBV7-6 and TRBJ2-6, is GAGVSQSPRYKVTKRGQDVALRCDPISGHVSLYWYRQALGQGPEFLTYFNYEAQQDKSGLPNDRFSAERPEGSISTLTIQRTEQRDSAMYRCASSPNSGANVLTFGAGSRLTVL.

By frequency in the sample, this clone is medium-sized. The V gene is TRBV2, the J gene TRBJ1-2; tentative D call: TRBD1 (5 bases). V lost 2 bases and J lost 4, with 8 bases in between. This CDR3 comprises 13 residues. The germline V gene encodes CDR1 SNHLY and CDR2 FYNNEI. This CDR3 reads CASSERGSYGYTF. In nucleotides, the CDR3 is TGTGCCAGCAGTGAAAGGGGTTCCTATGGCTACACCTTC.

This clone was observed at least ten times. V usage is TRBV18 and J usage is TRBJ2-2; a weak D match, TRBD1 (6 bases). The germline V and J ends were trimmed by 1 base and 4 bases, with 7 bases remaining between them. CDR3 length equals 14 residues. Germline V gene data show CDR1 as KGHSH and CDR2 as LQKENI. The CDR3: CASSPQGVTGELFF. In nucleotides, the CDR3 is TGTGCCAGCTCACCACAGGGGGTCACCGGGGAGCTGTTTTTT.

This clone has at least ten counts. The chain recombines TRBV29-1 with TRBJ2-5; D possibly corresponds to TRBD1 (6 bases). V was cut by 3 bases and J by 3 bases, with 17 bases left in between. The CDR3 has 15 amino acids. Germline CDR1 reads SQVTM; CDR2 reads ANQGSEA. The DNA of the CDR3 is TGCAGCGTTGATCGGGGTGGACAGCCGGAAGAGACCCAGTACTTC. This translates into CSVDRGGQPEETQYF. The variable domain in full, completed from reference TRBV29-1 and TRBJ2-5, reads SAVISQKPSRDICQRGTSLTIQCQVDSQVTMMFWYRQQPGQSLTLIATANQGSEATYESGFVIDKFPISRPNLTFSTLTVSNMSPEDSSIYLCSVDRGGQPEETQYFGPGTRLLVL.

This clone is termed medium-sized (0.01 to 0.1%). Other DNA sequences in the same sample also yield this CDR3. The CDR3 reads CASSLNRNYGYTF. The DNA of the CDR3 is TGTGCCAGCAGTTTAAACAGAAACTATGGCTACACCTTC. The chain couples TRBV12-3 or TRBV12-4 to TRBJ1-2; D call uncertain. The CDR3 loop spans 13 amino acids. V was pared by 2 bases and J by 2 bases, with 6 bases between.

The sample holds many counts of this clone. This sequence joins TRBV4-1 and TRBJ2-3; D might be TRBD1 (5 bases). The V gene lost 5 bases and the J gene lost 1 base, with 10 bases spanning the gap. The CDR3 totals 14 residues. From germline, CDR1 is MGHRA and CDR2 YSYEKL. CDR3 sequence: CASSTSQGTDTQYF. The CDR3 DNA sequence: TGCGCCAGCAGCACCTCACAGGGCACAGATACGCAGTATTTT.

This clone was detected only a few times. One end of the junction is discordant with germline, which a read error may explain. This chain links TRBV19 with TRBJ2-2, with 10 positions matching TRBD2. Germline CDR1 is LNHDA and CDR2 is SQIVND (reference sequence). The CDR3 contains 14 residues. The CDR3 DNA follows: TGTGCCGCAAGGACTAGCGGAAACACCTGGGAGCTGTTTTTT. Residues: CAARTSGNTWELFF.

This clone is deemed medium-sized (0.01 to 0.1%). This chain uses TRBV12-3 or TRBV12-4 with TRBJ1-2, with 8 bases aligning to TRBD1. This CDR3 region has 12 residues. Trimming took 3 bases from V and 8 from J; bases not matched to a gene: 2. CDR3 nucleotides: TGTGCCAGCAGTTTGGCAGGGGGCGGCTACACCTTC. Its protein product is CASSLAGGGYTF.

This clone was detected many times. The chain is built from TRBV5-1 and TRBJ2-7; D might be TRBD2 (6 bases). Trimming shortened V by 0 bases and J by 2 bases, and 15 bases separated the two germline ends. The CDR3 spans 16 residues. CDR1 SGHRS and CDR2 YFSETQ come from the germline V gene. DNA for the CDR3: TGCGCCAGCAGCTTGGCCGCGGGACTTTTCGCCTACGAGCAGTACTTC. Translated: CASSLAAGLFAYEQYF.

This clone was seen just once. V gene TRBV9 combines with J gene TRBJ2-7, with 7 bases identical to TRBD2. Trimming took 9 bases from V and 6 from J; bases not matched to a gene: 18. This CDR3 is 15 amino acids long. Germline V CDR1 and CDR2: SGDLS, YYNGEE. The CDR3 region is CAIIGRLAQTSEQYF. In nucleotides, the CDR3 is TGTGCCATCATCGGTCGACTAGCTCAGACCAGCGAGCAGTACTTC.

By its share, this clone is medium-sized. V is TRBV2 and J is TRBJ2-7; no definite D call. Germline CDR1 is SNHLY and CDR2 is FYNNEI. This CDR3 comprises 13 residues. Between the trimmed V and J ends, which lost 5 bases and 1 base, there was a span of 9 bases. In DNA form, the CDR3 reads TGTGCCAGCAGTAAGGACGGGTCCTACGAGCAGTACTTC. Protein: CASSKDGSYEQYF.

V gene TRBV5-1 combines with J gene TRBJ2-7, with D possibly matching TRBD2 (5 bases). Germline CDR1 reads SGHRS; CDR2 reads YFSETQ. Trimming cost V 5 bases and J 6 bases, with 15 bases left between them. The CDR3 spans 13 residues. The CDR3 bases are TGCGCCAGCAGAGAGGACTCGGATACCGAGCAGTACTTC. Amino acid sequence: CASREDSDTEQYF.

This clone was counted only a few times. The V gene is TRBV15, the J gene TRBJ2-1; a possible D gene is TRBD1 (6 bases). CDR1 and CDR2 (germline): LNHNV, YYDKDF (reference sequence). V shed 3 bases and J shed 4 bases, with 13 bases lying between them. CDR3 size: 15 residues. The CDR3: CATSSPRGGYNEQFF. The CDR3 nucleotides are TGTGCCACCAGCAGCCCCAGGGGCGGGTACAATGAGCAGTTCTTC.

In this sample, this clone turned up once. This rearrangement joins TRBV20-1 to TRBJ2-3; 14 bases are a match to TRBD2. The CDR3 has 14 amino acids. Per germline, CDR1 DFQATT and CDR2 SNEGSKA (reference sequence). The junction had 3 bases not matched to a gene; V was cut back by 6 bases and J by 4 bases. CDR3 coding DNA: TGCAGTGCGCCGACTAGCGGGGGGGCAGATACGCAGTATTTT. Translated, it gives CSAPTSGGADTQYF.

Remarks on this clone: At one end the junction does not follow the germline gene, possibly because of a read error. The chain has TRBV19 and TRBJ2-3; D remains ambiguous. This CDR3 is 12 amino acids long. The germline CDR1 and CDR2 sequences are LNHDA and SQIVND (reference sequence). The CDR3 nucleotides read TGTGCCGGTAGTCCGCACACAGATACGCAGTATTTT. Translation: CAGSPHTDTQYF.

This clone was counted between two and nine times. This chain joins TRBV6-1 and TRBJ1-6; no firm D call. V shed 9 bases and J shed 9 bases, with 9 bases lying between them. The germline gives CDR1 MNHNS, CDR2 SASEGT. This CDR3 comprises 11 residues. The CDR3: CASLEGSPLHF. The CDR3 DNA reads TGTGCCAGTCTGGAAGGTTCACCCCTCCACTTT.